The TCR beta chain described here comes from a study of T-cell memory formation after mild COVID-19. The study's findings and limits: Contracting clones from day 15 to 85 had balanced CD4/CD8; later expanders favoured CD4+. SARS-CoV-2 specificity of second-wave clones peaking day 37 was unconfirmed. The main location of contracting CD4+ clones was CM and EM, and that of contracting CD8+ clones was EMRA. The finding that pre-infection memory included some responding clones suggested that cross-reactive memory joined.

This clonotype has only a few counts. Its antigen is unidentified. MiXCR was run by TCRdb on the 5' RACE reads, yielding one entry per CDR3 protein. The table records approximately 410,000 distinct CDR3 sequences, 20% to 25% of them present only once. This receptor was identified in an adult woman who had mild COVID-19 (a few samples of this study predate the infection). Cell type and time point are not known. Sequenced material: PBMCs or a T cell subset sorted from them (not recorded which).

The CDR3 loop is CASSLGTVNYEQYF. The CDR3 DNA is TGTGCCAGCAGCTTGGGGACAGTGAACTACGAGCAGTACTTC. The chain joins TRBV7-2 to TRBJ2-7; TRBD1 aligns across 7 bases. The CDR3 is 14 amino acids. From germline, CDR1 is SGHTA and CDR2 FQGNSA. Losses at the gene ends were 3 bases for V and 3 bases for J; bases not matched to a gene: 5.